Reported below is one T cell receptor (beta chain). The data stem from a study of PD-1 and CTLA-4 blockade in melanoma. Trimming cost V 3 bases and J 3 bases; bases outside gene matches: 6. The length of the CDR3 is 16 residues. CDR1 is SGHNT and CDR2 is YENEEA in the germline V gene. Assay: immunoSEQ multiplex PCR; the TCRdb copy retains only in-frame clones and omits some. Here the sample spans some 7,100 clones, approximately 80% being singletons. The sample in question was CD8+ T cells from peripheral blood, obtained before anti-PD-1 treatment. The chain recombines TRBV11-3 with TRBJ2-7; 12 nucleotides match TRBD2. The sequence was obtained from a human donor with melanoma. The CDR3, as DNA: TGTGCCAGCAGCTTGAGGACTAGCGGGATTTACTACGAGCAGTACTTC. This translates into CASSLRTSGIYYEQYF.